A selection of T cell receptor beta chains follows, all from one sample in a study of cytomegalovirus exposure and HLA in healthy donors. Data came from immunoSEQ multiplex PCR; TCRdb stores just in-frame clones and leaves some out. This table holds hundreds of thousands of clones, roughly 90% found once. The sequencing input was PBMCs. These receptors came from a young man in good health and CMV-seropositive. Each CDR3 is given with its conserved first and last residue. D genes are given only for firm matches. Not all rows give a size; the values are once, few, many and, for expanded clones, a class.

j_call v_call clone_size d_call cdr3_aa cdr3_nt
TRBJ2-3 TRBV25-1 . . CASSGEVADTQYF TGTGCCAGCAGTGGGGAGGTCGCAGATACGCAGTATTTT
TRBJ1-2 TRBV27 . . CASSSRGHGQIGYTF TGTGCCAGCAGTTCAAGGGGACACGGACAAATCGGCTACACCTTC
TRBJ2-5 TRBV5-1 . . CASSLSGDSETQYF TGCGCCAGCAGCCTATCGGGAGATTCGGAGACCCAGTACTTC
TRBJ2-7 TRBV27 . . CASSFQSAHEQYF TGTGCCAGCAGTTTCCAGAGCGCCCACGAGCAGTACTTC
TRBJ1-3 TRBV6-6 . . CASSPPGAPGNTIYF TGTGCCAGCAGTCCCCCGGGGGCGCCCGGAAACACCATATATTTT
TRBJ1-1 TRBV11-2 . . CASSPGVNGNTEAFF TGTGCCAGCAGCCCAGGGGTGAATGGGAACACTGAAGCTTTCTTT
TRBJ1-1 TRBV4-1 . . CASSYRTVTTEAFF TGCGCCAGCAGCTATCGGACGGTTACCACTGAAGCTTTCTTT
TRBJ1-2 TRBV10-3 . . CAISGPSGGGYTF TGTGCCATCAGCGGGCCGTCGGGGGGTGGCTACACCTTC
TRBJ2-5 TRBV10-3 . . CAISEFPGSGRQETQYF TGTGCCATCAGTGAGTTCCCGGGATCGGGACGGCAAGAGACCCAGTACTTC
TRBJ2-1 TRBV25-1 few TRBD2 CASSEGGDASGSYNEQFF TGTGCCAGCAGTGAAGGTGGTGACGCTAGCGGGAGCTACAATGAGCAGTTCTTC
TRBJ1-2 TRBV5-6 . . CASSFVPGNGYTF TGTGCCAGCAGCTTTGTTCCAGGGAATGGCTACACCTTC
TRBJ2-3 TRBV18 . TRBD1 CASSPWTGGADTQYF TGTGCCAGCTCACCCTGGACAGGGGGCGCAGATACGCAGTATTTT
TRBJ2-1 TRBV7-9 . . CASSTGADEQFF TGTGCCAGCAGCACGGGGGCGGATGAGCAGTTCTTC
TRBJ1-5 TRBV15 few . CATSTDSFQPQHF TGTGCCACCAGCACAGACAGTTTTCAGCCCCAGCATTTT
TRBJ1-4 TRBV5-1 . . CASSSSSGWESEKLFF TGCGCCAGCAGCTCTTCTTCAGGGTGGGAGAGTGAAAAACTGTTTTTT
TRBJ2-1 TRBV5-6 . . CASSLATGREQFF TGTGCCAGCAGCTTGGCGACAGGGAGGGAGCAGTTCTTC
TRBJ1-2 TRBV7-2 . . CASSLSGVTGGYTF TGTGCCAGCAGCTTAAGCGGGGTTACGGGTGGCTACACCTTC
TRBJ2-3 TRBV5-1 . . CASSLGTLTDTQYF TGCGCCAGCAGCTTGGGGACTCTCACAGATACGCAGTATTTT
TRBJ2-1 TRBV4-1 few . CASSQGGIATAYNEQFF TGCGCCAGCAGCCAAGGCGGTATAGCGACCGCCTACAATGAGCAGTTCTTC
TRBJ1-1 TRBV19 . TRBD1 CASSTDRGFEAFF TGTGCCAGTAGTACCGACAGGGGGTTTGAAGCTTTCTTT
TRBJ2-1 TRBV1 . . CTRGGSGALRACSYNEQFF TGCACCAGGGGAGGGAGCGGGGCGTTACGTGCTTGCTCCTACAATGAGCAGTTCTTC
TRBJ2-7 TRBV6-1 . . CASSEAGMAPGREQYF TGTGCCAGCAGTGAAGCTGGAATGGCCCCCGGGCGCGAGCAGTACTTC
TRBJ2-2 TRBV5-1 . TRBD2 CASSLDPAGVHTGELFF TGCGCCAGCAGCTTGGATCCGGCGGGAGTCCACACCGGGGAGCTGTTTTTT
TRBJ2-3 TRBV7-9 . TRBD2 CASSLWRESDTQYF TGTGCCAGCAGCTTATGGCGGGAGTCAGATACGCAGTATTTT
TRBJ1-2 TRBV18 few . CASSPASGNGAGYTF TGTGCCAGCTCACCCGCCTCGGGTAATGGTGCTGGCTACACCTTC
TRBJ2-7 TRBV7-2 . . CASSPRHSYEQYF TGTGCCAGCAGCCCCCGACACTCCTACGAGCAGTACTTC
TRBJ2-5 TRBV9 . . CASSPGGVGGTQYF TGTGCCAGCAGCCCTGGAGGGGTGGGGGGGACCCAGTACTTC
TRBJ2-7 TRBV6-5 . . CASSYSGAGYEQYF TGTGCCAGCAGTTACTCGGGGGCGGGGTACGAGCAGTACTTC
TRBJ2-1 TRBV20-1 . . CSATDANEQFF TGCAGTGCCACGGACGCCAATGAGCAGTTCTTC
TRBJ2-7 TRBV30 . . CAWSVQVGFSYEQYF TGTGCCTGGAGTGTACAAGTAGGGTTTTCCTACGAGCAGTACTTC
TRBJ2-7 TRBV6-1 few . CASSESSYEQYF TGTGCCAGCAGTGAATCATCCTACGAGCAGTACTTC
TRBJ2-7 TRBV29-1 once TRBD2 CSTSPGGSGATYEQYF TGCAGCACCTCCCCCGGGGGAAGCGGGGCTACCTACGAGCAGTACTTC
TRBJ2-1 TRBV2 once . CASSPGGIQLVYEQFF TGTGCCAGCAGTCCCGGGGGAATACAACTTGTCTATGAGCAGTTCTTC
TRBJ2-7 TRBV4-2 . TRBD2 CASSQYRASGTTYEQYF TGTGCCAGCAGCCAATACCGTGCGAGCGGGACTACCTACGAGCAGTACTTC
TRBJ2-3 TRBV11-2 . . CASSLDPPTQYF TGTGCCAGCAGCTTAGATCCCCCTACGCAGTATTTT
TRBJ1-2 TRBV30 . . CAWRGYRGEDRAYGYTF TGTGCCTGGAGGGGTTATCGAGGAGAGGACCGCGCGTATGGCTACACCTTC
TRBJ2-7 TRBV6-5 . . CASSYGLGYEQYF TGTGCCAGCAGTTACGGTCTAGGGTACGAGCAGTACTTC
TRBJ1-2 TRBV5-6 . . CASSLDGGYGYTF TGTGCCAGCAGCTTGGACGGTGGCTATGGCTACACCTTC
TRBJ1-1 TRBV28 . . CASSLRSEGVNTEAFF TGTGCCAGCAGTTTACGGTCGGAAGGGGTGAACACTGAAGCTTTCTTT
TRBJ2-3 TRBV29-1 . TRBD2 CSVGGRARDTQYF TGCAGCGTTGGCGGGAGGGCCCGGGATACGCAGTATTTT
TRBJ1-5 TRBV27 . . CASSPLGQPQHF TGTGCCAGCTCCCCCTTGGGGCAGCCCCAGCATTTT